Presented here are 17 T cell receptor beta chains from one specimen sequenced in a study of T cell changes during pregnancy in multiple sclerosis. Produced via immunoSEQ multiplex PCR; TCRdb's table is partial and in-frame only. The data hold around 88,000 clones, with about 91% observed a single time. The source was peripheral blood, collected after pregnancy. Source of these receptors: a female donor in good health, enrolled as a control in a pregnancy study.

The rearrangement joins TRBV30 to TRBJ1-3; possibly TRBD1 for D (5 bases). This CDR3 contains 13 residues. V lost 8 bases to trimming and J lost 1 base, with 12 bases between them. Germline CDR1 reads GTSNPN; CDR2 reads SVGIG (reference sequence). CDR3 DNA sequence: TGTGCCCGGGCGGGGGGGTCTGGAAACACCATATATTTT. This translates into CARAGGSGNTIYF.

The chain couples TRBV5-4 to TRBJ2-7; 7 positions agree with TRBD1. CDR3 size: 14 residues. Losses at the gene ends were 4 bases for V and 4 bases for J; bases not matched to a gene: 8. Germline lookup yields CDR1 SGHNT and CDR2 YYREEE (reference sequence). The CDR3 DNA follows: TGTGCCAGCAGCCGGCACCGGGACAGTTACGAGCAGTACTTC. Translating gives CASSRHRDSYEQYF. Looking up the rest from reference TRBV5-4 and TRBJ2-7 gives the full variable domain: ETGVTQSPTHLIKTRGQQVTLRCSSQSGHNTVSWYQQALGQGPQFIFQYYREEENGRGNFPPRFSGLQFPNYSSELNVNALELDDSALYLCASSRHRDSYEQYFGPGTRLTVT.

CDR3 in amino acids: CASTQGAGNTEAFF. CDR3 DNA sequence: TGTGCCAGTACCCAAGGGGCAGGGAACACTGAAGCTTTCTTT. The chain uses TRBV19 and TRBJ1-1; D perhaps matches TRBD1 (5 bases). Germline lookup yields CDR1 LNHDA and CDR2 SQIVND (reference sequence). The CDR3 loop spans 14 amino acids. V shed 7 bases and J shed 1 base, with 13 bases lying between them.

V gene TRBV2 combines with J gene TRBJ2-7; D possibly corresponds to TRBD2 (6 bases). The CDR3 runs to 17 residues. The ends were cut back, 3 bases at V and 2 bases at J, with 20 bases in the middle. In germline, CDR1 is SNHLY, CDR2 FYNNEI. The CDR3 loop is CASSDLSRGPKAYEQYF. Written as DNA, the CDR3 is TGTGCCAGCAGTGACCTTTCGCGGGGCCCTAAGGCCTACGAGCAGTACTTC. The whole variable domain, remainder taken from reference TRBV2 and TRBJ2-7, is EPEVTQTPSHQVTQMGQEVILRCVPISNHLYFYWYRQILGQKVEFLVSFYNNEISEKSEIFDDQFSVERPDGSNFTLKIRSTKLEDSAMYFCASSDLSRGPKAYEQYFGPGTRLTVT.

This CDR3 is CASSPGTGVEGYTF. DNA of the CDR3: TGTGCCAGCAGCCCCGGGACAGGGGTGGAAGGCTACACCTTC. The rearrangement joins TRBV6-6 to TRBJ1-2; 10 nucleotides line up with TRBD1. The V segment lost 6 bases and the J segment 8 bases; nucleotides outside the gene matches: 9. Germline V gives CDR1 MNHNY, CDR2 SVGAGI (reference sequence). The CDR3 is 14 residues long.

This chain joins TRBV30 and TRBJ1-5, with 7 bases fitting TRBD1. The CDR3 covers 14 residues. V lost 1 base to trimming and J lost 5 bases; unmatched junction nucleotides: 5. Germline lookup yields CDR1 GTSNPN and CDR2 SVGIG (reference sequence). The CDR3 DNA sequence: TGTGCCTGGAGTGCGGGACAGACAGATCAGCCCCAGCATTTT. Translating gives CAWSAGQTDQPQHF.

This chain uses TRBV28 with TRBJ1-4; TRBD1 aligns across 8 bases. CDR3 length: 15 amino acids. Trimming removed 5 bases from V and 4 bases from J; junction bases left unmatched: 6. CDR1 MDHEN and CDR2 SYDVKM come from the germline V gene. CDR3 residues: CASSPGQGSNEKLFF. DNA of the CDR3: TGTGCCAGCAGTCCCGGACAGGGCAGTAATGAAAAACTGTTTTTT.

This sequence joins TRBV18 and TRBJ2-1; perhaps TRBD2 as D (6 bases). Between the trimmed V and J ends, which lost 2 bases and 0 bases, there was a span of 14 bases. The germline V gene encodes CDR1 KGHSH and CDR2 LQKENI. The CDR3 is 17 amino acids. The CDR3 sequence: CASSPWSGESSYNEQFF. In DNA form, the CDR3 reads TGTGCCAGCTCACCATGGTCGGGAGAAAGCTCCTACAATGAGCAGTTCTTC.

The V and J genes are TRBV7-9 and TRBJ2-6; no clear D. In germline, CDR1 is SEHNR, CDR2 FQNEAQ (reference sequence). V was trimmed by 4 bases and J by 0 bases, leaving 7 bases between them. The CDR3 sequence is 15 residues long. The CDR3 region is CASSWQISGANVLTF. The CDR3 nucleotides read TGTGCCAGCAGCTGGCAGATCTCTGGGGCCAACGTCCTGACTTTC.

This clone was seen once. The CDR3 region has the DNA TGTGCCAGCAGCCCTAGCGGTGCGAACACTGAAGCTTTCTTT. It specifies CASSPSGANTEAFF. The rearrangement uses TRBV9 and TRBJ1-1, with no clear D. V lost 4 bases to trimming and J lost 1 base, with 11 bases between them. There are 14 residues in the CDR3. CDR1 is SGDLS, CDR2 YYNGEE, per germline.

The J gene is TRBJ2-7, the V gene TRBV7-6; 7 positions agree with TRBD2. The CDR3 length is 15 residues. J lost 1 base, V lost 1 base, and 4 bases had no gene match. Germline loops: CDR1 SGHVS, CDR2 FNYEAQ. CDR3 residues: CASSLGGGSSYEQYF. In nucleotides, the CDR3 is TGTGCCAGCAGCTTAGGGGGCGGGAGTTCCTACGAGCAGTACTTC. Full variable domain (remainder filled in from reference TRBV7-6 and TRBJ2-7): GAGVSQSPRYKVTKRGQDVALRCDPISGHVSLYWYRQALGQGPEFLTYFNYEAQQDKSGLPNDRFSAERPEGSISTLTIQRTEQRDSAMYRCASSLGGGSSYEQYFGPGTRLTVT.

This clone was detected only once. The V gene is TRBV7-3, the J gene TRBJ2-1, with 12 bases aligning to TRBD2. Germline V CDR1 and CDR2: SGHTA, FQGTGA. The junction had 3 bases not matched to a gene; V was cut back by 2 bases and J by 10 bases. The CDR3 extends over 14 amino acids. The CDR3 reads CASSLGLAGNEQFF. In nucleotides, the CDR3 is TGTGCCAGCAGCTTAGGACTAGCGGGAAACGAGCAGTTCTTC.

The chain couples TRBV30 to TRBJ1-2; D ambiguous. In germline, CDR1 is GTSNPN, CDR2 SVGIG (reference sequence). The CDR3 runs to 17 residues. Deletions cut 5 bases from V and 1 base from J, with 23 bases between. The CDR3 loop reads CAWAAGSSGLINYGYTF. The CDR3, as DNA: TGTGCCTGGGCAGCCGGCTCATCCGGACTGATTAACTATGGCTACACCTTC.

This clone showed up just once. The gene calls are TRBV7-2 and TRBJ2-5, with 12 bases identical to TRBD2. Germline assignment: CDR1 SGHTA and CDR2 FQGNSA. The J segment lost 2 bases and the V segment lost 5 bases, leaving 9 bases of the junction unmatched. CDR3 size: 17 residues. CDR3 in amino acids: CASSRLWTSGEQETQYF. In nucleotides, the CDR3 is TGTGCCAGCAGCCGATTATGGACTAGCGGGGAACAAGAGACCCAGTACTTC.

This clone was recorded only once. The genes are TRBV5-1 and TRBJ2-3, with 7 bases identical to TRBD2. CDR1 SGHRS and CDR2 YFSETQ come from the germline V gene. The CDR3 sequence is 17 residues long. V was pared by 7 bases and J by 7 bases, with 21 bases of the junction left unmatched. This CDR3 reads CASRPDVAGVPSNTQYF. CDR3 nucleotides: TGCGCCAGCCGACCGGACGTGGCGGGAGTCCCTTCGAATACGCAGTATTTT.

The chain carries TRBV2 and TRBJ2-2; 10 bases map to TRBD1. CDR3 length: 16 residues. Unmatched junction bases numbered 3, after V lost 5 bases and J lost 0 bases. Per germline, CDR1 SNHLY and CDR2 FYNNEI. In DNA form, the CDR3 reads TGTGCCAGCAGTCCCGGACAGGGGGCGAACACCGGGGAGCTGTTTTTT. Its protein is CASSPGQGANTGELFF.

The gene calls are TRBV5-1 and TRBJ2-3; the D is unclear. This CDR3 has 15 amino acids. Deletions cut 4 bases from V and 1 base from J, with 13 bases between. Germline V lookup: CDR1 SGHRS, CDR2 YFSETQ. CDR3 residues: CASSPYQAGTDTQYF. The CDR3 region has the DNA TGCGCCAGCAGCCCCTACCAGGCAGGCACAGATACGCAGTATTTT. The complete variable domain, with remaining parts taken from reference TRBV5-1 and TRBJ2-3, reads KAGVTQTPRYLIKTRGQQVTLSCSPISGHRSVSWYQQTPGQGLQFLFEYFSETQRNKGNFPGRFSGRQFSNSRSEMNVSTLELGDSALYLCASSPYQAGTDTQYFGPGTRLTVL.